These T cell receptor beta chains were read from a single sample in a study of blood T cell repertoires in COVID-19. TCRdb's table, derived via immunoSEQ multiplex PCR, lists solely in-frame clones and lacks some. The table shows under 250,000 clones, with 70% to 90% occurring only once. The sample comprised peripheral blood. These receptors were obtained from a human donor in a cohort sampled during active COVID-19. Both conserved end residues are part of each CDR3. Fields, in order: J gene, D gene, V gene, CDR3 protein. The D gene is left open where the match is weak.

>TRBJ1-1|TRBD1|TRBV19
CASSLEGGLLDTEAFF
>TRBJ2-2|NA|TRBV2
CASSLSRGEELFF
>TRBJ1-1|TRBD1|TRBV27
CASRQGATEAFF
>TRBJ1-1|NA|TRBV7-6
CASSLADPGAEAFF
>TRBJ1-2|NA|TRBV2
CASSDQGSYGYTF
>TRBJ1-4|TRBD1|TRBV28
CASRTGGGNEKLFF
>TRBJ2-2|NA|TRBV5-1
CASSSKAGVPELFF
>TRBJ2-7|TRBD1|TRBV5-6
CASSFVDRGQHEQYF
>TRBJ2-5|TRBD1|TRBV12-3/TRBV12-4
CASSQTTGTPYF
>TRBJ2-1|NA|TRBV9
CASSVGQRIGYNEQFF
>TRBJ2-5|TRBD1|TRBV24-1
CATRPGQGEGETQYF
>TRBJ1-1|TRBD1|TRBV20-1
CSARADRVAFF
>TRBJ2-5|TRBD1|TRBV10-3
CAISGGRGRETQYF
>TRBJ2-5|TRBD2|TRBV7-2
CASSLDSGGAGETQYF
>TRBJ1-6|NA|TRBV7-9
CASSLNAIGSPLHF
>TRBJ2-7|TRBD1|TRBV6-5
CASSYSITGQTYEQYF
>TRBJ1-1|NA|TRBV19
CATSDQSAVNTEAFF
>TRBJ1-2|NA|TRBV18
CASSPLGSSEAGDGYTF
>TRBJ2-7|TRBD1|TRBV4-2
CASSKGDRVSYEQYF
>TRBJ1-1|NA|TRBV7-9
CASSLTQGNTEAFF
>TRBJ1-2|TRBD1|TRBV5-1
CASSFTGTGGYGYTF
>TRBJ2-5|TRBD2|TRBV7-3
CASSPGASGARDQYF
>TRBJ2-3|TRBD2|TRBV9
CASSVAAGGSTDTQYF
>TRBJ2-7|TRBD2|TRBV7-9
CASSLLAGGPGDEQYF
>TRBJ2-6|NA|TRBV5-5
CASQVNSGANVLTF
>TRBJ1-5|NA|TRBV19
CASSIWQGKDQPQHF
>TRBJ2-7|NA|TRBV5-4
CASSLGGPGDYEQYF
>TRBJ1-4|NA|TRBV20-1
CSAIESPRLLVKLFF
>TRBJ2-7|TRBD1|TRBV7-2
CASSDMGQGAFALRGF
>TRBJ2-3|TRBD2|TRBV7-8
CASSLDVGTSTQYF
>TRBJ2-3|TRBD2|TRBV11-3
CASSPTPLLAGPTDTQYF
>TRBJ2-1|NA|TRBV6-5
CASSYSSEQFF
>TRBJ1-6|TRBD1|TRBV5-4
CAYRGASSPLHF
>TRBJ1-1|TRBD1|TRBV4-3
CASSQATGGMMNTEAFF
>TRBJ2-1|TRBD1|TRBV6-4
CASKMTGEENEQFF
>TRBJ1-2|NA|TRBV6-5
CASTEGGGYTF
>TRBJ2-3|TRBD2|TRBV19
CASSIAAGLADRTDTQYF
>TRBJ1-6|TRBD1|TRBV6-5
CASSSETGKASPLHF
>TRBJ2-1|NA|TRBV5-8
CASSRKTSNPFF
>TRBJ1-1|NA|TRBV7-9
CASSPGGTAEAFF
>TRBJ1-6|NA|TRBV2
CAFHREVNSPLHF
>TRBJ2-2|NA|TRBV10-3
CAISFTGELFF
>TRBJ1-1|TRBD1|TRBV3-1/TRBV3-2
CASSQGRGQTEAFF
>TRBJ2-1|TRBD2|TRBV6-4
CASGRLAGANEQFF
>TRBJ2-1|NA|TRBV24-1
CATSDLQSAYRDEQFF
>TRBJ1-1|TRBD1|TRBV19
CASSGQGSTEAFF
>TRBJ2-1|NA|TRBV28
CASSLGGHGLNEQFF
>TRBJ1-2|TRBD1|TRBV28
CATGTGHYGYTF
>TRBJ1-1|NA|TRBV7-9
CASSLEVTEAFF
>TRBJ2-7|TRBD1|TRBV7-9
CASSPTGEYEQYF
>TRBJ2-2|TRBD2|TRBV19
CASSMGLVGGRAGTGELFF
>TRBJ1-6|NA|TRBV7-8
CAGSGATNSPLHF
>TRBJ2-2|NA|TRBV24-1
CATRGLLGELFF
>TRBJ2-7|TRBD1|TRBV7-2
CASSLTRGQGNEQYF
>TRBJ1-6|NA|TRBV4-2
CASSLRPDGGGYSPLHF